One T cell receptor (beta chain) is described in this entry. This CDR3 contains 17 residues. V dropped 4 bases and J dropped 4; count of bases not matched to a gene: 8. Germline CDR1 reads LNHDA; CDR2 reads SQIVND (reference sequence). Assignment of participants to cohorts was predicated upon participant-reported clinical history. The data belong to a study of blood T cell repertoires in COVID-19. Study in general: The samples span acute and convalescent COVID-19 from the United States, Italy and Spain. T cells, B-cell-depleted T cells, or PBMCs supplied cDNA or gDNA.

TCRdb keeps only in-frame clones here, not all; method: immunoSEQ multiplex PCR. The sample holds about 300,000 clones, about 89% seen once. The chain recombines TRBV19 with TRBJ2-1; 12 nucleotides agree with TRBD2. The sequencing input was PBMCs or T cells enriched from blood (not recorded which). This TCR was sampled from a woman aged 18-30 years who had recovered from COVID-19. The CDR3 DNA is TGTGCCAGTAGTACTCCTAGCGGGGGGGCCTCATACAATGAGCAGTTCTTC. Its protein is CASSTPSGGASYNEQFF.